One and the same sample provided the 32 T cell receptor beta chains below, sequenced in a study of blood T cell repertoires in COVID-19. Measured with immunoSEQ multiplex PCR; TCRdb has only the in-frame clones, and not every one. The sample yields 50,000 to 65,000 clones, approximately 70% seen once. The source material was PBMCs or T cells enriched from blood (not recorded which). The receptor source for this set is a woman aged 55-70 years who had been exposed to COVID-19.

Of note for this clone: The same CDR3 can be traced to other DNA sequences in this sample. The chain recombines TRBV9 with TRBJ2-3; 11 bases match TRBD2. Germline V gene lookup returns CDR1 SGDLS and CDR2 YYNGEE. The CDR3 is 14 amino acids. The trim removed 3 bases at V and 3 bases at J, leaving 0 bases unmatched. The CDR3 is CASSASGRTDTQYF. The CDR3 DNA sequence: TGTGCCAGCAGCGCTAGCGGGAGGACAGATACGCAGTATTTT.

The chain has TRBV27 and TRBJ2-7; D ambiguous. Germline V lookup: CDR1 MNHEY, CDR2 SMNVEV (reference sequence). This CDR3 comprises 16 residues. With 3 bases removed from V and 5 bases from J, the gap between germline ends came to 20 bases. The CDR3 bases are TGTGCCAGCAGTTTCCTAACGCCAATTTCTCCCCACGAGCAGTACTTC. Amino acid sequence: CASSFLTPISPHEQYF.

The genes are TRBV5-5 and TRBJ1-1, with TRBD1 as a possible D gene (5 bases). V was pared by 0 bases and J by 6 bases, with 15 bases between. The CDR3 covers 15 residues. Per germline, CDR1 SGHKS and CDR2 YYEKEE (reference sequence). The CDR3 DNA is TGTGCCAGCAGCTTGGGGCAGGGTGGTATGGCTGAAGCTTTCTTT. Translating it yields CASSLGQGGMAEAFF.

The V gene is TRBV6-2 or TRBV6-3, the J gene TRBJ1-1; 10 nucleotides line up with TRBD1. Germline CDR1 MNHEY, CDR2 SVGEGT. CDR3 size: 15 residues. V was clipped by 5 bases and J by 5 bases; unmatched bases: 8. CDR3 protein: CASSSRDRGRTEAFF. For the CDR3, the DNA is TGTGCCAGCAGTAGCCGGGACAGGGGTAGAACTGAAGCTTTCTTT.

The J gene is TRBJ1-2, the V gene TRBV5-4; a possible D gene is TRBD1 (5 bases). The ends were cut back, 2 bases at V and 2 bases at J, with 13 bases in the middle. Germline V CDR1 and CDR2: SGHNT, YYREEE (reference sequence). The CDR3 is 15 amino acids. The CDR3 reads CASSFNSAGNYGYTF. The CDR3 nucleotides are TGTGCCAGCAGCTTTAATTCCGCAGGGAACTATGGCTACACCTTC.

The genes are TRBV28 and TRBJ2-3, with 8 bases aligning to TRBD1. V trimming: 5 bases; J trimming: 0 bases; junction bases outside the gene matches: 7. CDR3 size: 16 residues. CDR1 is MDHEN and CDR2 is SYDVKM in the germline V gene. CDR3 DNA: TGTGCCAGCAGTCCCCGAGGGACAGGAAGCACAGATACGCAGTATTTT. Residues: CASSPRGTGSTDTQYF. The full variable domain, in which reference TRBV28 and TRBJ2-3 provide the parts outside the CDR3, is DVKVTQSSRYLVKRTGEKVFLECVQDMDHENMFWYRQDPGLGLRLIYFSYDVKMKEKGDIPEGYSVSREKKERFSLILESASTNQTSMYLCASSPRGTGSTDTQYFGPGTRLTVL.

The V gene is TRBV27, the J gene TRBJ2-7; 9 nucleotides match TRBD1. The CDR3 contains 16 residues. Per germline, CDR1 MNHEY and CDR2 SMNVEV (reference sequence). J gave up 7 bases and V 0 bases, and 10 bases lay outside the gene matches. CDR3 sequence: CASSLSMGQGRLEQYF. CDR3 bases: TGTGCCAGCAGTTTATCGATGGGACAGGGACGTCTGGAGCAGTACTTC.

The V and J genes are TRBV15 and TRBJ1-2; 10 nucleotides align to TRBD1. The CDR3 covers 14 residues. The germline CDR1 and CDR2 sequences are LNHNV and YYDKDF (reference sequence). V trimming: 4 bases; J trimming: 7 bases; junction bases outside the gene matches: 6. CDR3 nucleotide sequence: TGTGCCACCAGCAAGGACAGGGGGACGGGTGGCTACACCTTC. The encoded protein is CATSKDRGTGGYTF.

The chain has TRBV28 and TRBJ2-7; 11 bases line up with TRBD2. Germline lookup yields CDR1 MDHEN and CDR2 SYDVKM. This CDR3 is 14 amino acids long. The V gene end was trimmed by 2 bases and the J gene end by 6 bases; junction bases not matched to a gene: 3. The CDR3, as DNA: TGTGCCAGCAGTTTAATTAGCGGGAGGGGCGAGCAGTACTTC. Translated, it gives CASSLISGRGEQYF.

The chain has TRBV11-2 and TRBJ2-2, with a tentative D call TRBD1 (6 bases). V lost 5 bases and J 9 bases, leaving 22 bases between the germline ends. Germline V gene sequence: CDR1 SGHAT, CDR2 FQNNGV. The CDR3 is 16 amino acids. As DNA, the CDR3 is TGTGCCAGCAGCGTAACAGGGTCGGTGTCGCAGCGGGAGCTGTTTTTT. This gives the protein CASSVTGSVSQRELFF.

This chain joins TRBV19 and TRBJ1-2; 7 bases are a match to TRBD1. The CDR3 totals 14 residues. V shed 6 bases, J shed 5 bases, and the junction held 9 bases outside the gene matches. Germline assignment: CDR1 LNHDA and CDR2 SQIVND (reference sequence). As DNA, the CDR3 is TGTGCCAGTAGCAAACAGGGGATTGCGTATGGCTACACCTTC. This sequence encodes CASSKQGIAYGYTF.

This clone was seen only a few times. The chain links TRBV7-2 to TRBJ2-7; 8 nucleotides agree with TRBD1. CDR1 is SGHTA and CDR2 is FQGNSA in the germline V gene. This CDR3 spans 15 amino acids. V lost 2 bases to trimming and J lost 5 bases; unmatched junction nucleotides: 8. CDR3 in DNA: TGTGCCAGCAGCTTATCCGGGACAGGTGAACACGAGCAGTACTTC. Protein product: CASSLSGTGEHEQYF.

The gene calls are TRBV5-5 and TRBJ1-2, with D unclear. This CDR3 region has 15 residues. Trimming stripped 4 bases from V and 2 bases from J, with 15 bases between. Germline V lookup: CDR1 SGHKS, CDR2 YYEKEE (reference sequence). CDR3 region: CASSPTSYSNYGYTF. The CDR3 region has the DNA TGTGCCAGCAGCCCCACCTCCTACTCGAACTATGGCTACACCTTC.

CDR3 residues: CASSDLGGAGGKLFF. CDR3 coding DNA: TGTGCCAGCAGTGATCTCGGGGGGGCGGGAGGAAAACTGTTTTTT. The chain recombines TRBV6-1 with TRBJ1-4; possibly TRBD1 for D (6 bases). The CDR3 length is 15 residues. Trimming removed 3 bases from V and 10 bases from J, with 18 bases in between. The germline gives CDR1 MNHNS, CDR2 SASEGT.

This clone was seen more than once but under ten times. CDR3 nucleotide sequence: TGTGCCTGGGCCGGCCGCGAGGCAACTGAAGCTTTCTTT. Protein product: CAWAGREATEAFF. The chain recombines TRBV30 with TRBJ1-1, with D unresolved. Trimming cost V 5 bases and J 5 bases, with 15 bases left between them. The CDR3 contains 13 residues. The V gene's germline CDR1 is GTSNPN and CDR2 SVGIG (reference sequence).

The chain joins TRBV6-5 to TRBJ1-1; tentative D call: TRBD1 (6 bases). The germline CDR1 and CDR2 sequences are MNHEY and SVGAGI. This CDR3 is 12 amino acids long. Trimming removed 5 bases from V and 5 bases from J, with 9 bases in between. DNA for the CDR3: TGTGCCAGCAGTCAACAGGGAACTGAAGCTTTCTTT. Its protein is CASSQQGTEAFF.

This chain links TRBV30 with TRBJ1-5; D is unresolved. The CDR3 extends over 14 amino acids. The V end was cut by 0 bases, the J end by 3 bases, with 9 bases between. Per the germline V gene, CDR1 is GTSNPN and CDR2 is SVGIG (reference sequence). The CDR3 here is CAWSVSPDNQPQHF. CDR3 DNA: TGTGCCTGGAGTGTATCCCCAGACAATCAGCCCCAGCATTTT.

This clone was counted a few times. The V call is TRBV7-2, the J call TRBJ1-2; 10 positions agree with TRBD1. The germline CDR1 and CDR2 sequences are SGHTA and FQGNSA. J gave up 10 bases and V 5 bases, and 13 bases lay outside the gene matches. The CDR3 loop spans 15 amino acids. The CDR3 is CASSERGDRGSLYTF. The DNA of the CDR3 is TGTGCCAGCAGCGAGAGAGGGGACAGGGGAAGCCTCTACACCTTC.

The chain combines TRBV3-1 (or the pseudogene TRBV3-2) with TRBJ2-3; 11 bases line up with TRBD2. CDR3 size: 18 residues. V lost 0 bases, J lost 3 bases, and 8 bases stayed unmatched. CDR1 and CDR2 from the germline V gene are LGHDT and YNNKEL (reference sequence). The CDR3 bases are TGTGCCAGCAGCCAAGATATAGTCTTAGCGGGGGGGACAGATACGCAGTATTTT. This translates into CASSQDIVLAGGTDTQYF.

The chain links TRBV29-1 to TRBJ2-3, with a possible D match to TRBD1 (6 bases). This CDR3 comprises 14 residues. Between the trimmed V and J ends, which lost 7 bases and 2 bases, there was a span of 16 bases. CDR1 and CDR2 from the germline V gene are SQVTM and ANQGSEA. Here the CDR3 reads CSARTGTFTDTQYF. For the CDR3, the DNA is TGCAGCGCTCGAACCGGGACATTCACAGATACGCAGTATTTT.

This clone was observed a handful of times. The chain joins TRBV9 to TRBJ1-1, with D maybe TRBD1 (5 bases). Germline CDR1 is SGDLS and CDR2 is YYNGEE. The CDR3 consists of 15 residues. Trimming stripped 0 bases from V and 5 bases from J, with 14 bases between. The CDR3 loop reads CASSVDGAFGTEAFF. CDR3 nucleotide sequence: TGTGCCAGCAGCGTAGATGGGGCTTTTGGGACTGAAGCTTTCTTT.

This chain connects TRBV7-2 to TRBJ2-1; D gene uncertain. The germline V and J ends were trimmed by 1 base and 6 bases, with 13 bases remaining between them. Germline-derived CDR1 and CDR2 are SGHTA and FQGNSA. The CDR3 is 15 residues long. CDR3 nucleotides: TGTGCCAGCAGCTTAGTTCGGTCGAGTGGCAATGAGCAGTTCTTC. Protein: CASSLVRSSGNEQFF.

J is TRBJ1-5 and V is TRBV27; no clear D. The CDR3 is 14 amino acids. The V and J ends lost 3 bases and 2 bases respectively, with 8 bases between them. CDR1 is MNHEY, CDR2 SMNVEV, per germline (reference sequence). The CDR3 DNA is TGTGCCAGCAGTTTTTTCGGGGGCAATCAGCCCCAGCATTTT. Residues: CASSFFGGNQPQHF.

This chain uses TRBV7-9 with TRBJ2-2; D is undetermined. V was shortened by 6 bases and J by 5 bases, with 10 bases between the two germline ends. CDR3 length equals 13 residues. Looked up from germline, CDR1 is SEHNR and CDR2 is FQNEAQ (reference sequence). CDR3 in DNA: TGTGCCAGCAGTTCAACCGGGACCGGGGAGCTGTTTTTT. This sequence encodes CASSSTGTGELFF.

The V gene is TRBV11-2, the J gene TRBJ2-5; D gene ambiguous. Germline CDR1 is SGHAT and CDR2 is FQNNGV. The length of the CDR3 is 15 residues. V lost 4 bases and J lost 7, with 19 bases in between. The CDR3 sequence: CASSYPSGVRGTQYF. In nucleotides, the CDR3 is TGTGCCAGCAGCTACCCCTCCGGCGTGAGAGGGACCCAGTACTTC.

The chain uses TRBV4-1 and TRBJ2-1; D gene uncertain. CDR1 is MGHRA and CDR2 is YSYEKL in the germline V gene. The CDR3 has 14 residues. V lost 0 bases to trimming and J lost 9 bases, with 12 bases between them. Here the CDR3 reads CASSQDRLLGEQFF. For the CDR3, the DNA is TGCGCCAGCAGCCAAGATCGACTCTTGGGTGAGCAGTTCTTC.

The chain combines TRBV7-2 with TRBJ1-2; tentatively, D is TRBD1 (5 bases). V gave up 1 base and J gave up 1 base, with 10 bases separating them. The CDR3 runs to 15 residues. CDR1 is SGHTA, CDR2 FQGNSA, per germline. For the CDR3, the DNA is TGTGCCAGCAGCTTAGAAGCGGGACGTAACTATGGCTACACCTTC. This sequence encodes CASSLEAGRNYGYTF. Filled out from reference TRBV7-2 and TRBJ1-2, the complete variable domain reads GAGVSQSPSNKVTEKGKDVELRCDPISGHTALYWYRQSLGQGLEFLIYFQGNSAPDKSGLPSDRFSAERTGGSVSTLTIQRTQQEDSAVYLCASSLEAGRNYGYTFGSGTRLTVV.

CDR3 amino acids: CSASLADTQYF. The CDR3 DNA follows: TGCAGTGCTAGTCTTGCAGATACGCAGTATTTT. The chain carries TRBV20-1 and TRBJ2-3; D is unresolved. Germline CDR1 DFQATT, CDR2 SNEGSKA (reference sequence). The length of the CDR3 is 11 residues. The V gene lost 3 bases and the J gene lost 4 bases, with 5 bases spanning the gap.

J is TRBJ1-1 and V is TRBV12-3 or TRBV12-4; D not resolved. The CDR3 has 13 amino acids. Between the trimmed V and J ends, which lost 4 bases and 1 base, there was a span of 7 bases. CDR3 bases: TGTGCCAGCAGTTATCGAGAGAACACTGAAGCTTTCTTT. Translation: CASSYRENTEAFF.

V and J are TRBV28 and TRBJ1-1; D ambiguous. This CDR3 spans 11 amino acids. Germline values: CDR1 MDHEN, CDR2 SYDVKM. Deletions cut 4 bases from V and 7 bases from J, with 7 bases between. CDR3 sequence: CASSSRYEAFF. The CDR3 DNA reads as TGTGCCAGCAGTTCCCGGTATGAAGCTTTCTTT.

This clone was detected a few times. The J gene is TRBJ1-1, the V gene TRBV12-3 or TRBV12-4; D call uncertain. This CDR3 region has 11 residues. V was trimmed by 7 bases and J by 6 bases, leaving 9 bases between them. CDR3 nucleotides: TGTGCCAGCACCTTCGGGGCTGAAGCTTTCTTT. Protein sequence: CASTFGAEAFF.

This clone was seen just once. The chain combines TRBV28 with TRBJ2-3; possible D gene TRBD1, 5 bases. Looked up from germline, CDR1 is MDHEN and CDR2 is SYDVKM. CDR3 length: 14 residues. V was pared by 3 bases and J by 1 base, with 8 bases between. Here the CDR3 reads CASSFTGGTDTQYF. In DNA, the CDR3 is TGTGCCAGCAGTTTTACAGGAGGCACAGATACGCAGTATTTT.